These 5 T cell receptor beta chains share one sample of origin, sequenced in a study of T cell responses to AZD1222 COVID-19 vaccine. Assay: immunoSEQ multiplex PCR; the TCRdb copy retains only in-frame clones and omits some. The data show around 140,000 clones, roughly 92% seen once. Sequenced material: peripheral blood, taken 28 days after the second AZD1222 dose. The receptors shown here come from an adult who received the AZD1222 COVID-19 vaccine.

The chain links TRBV19 to TRBJ2-7, with D uncertain. The CDR3 totals 13 residues. V gave up 3 bases and J gave up 2 bases, with 8 bases separating them. CDR1 and CDR2 from the germline V gene are LNHDA and SQIVND (reference sequence). The CDR3 DNA is TGTGCCAGTAGTATGGCACCGGCCTACGAGCAGTACTTC. As protein: CASSMAPAYEQYF.

This clone was counted a few times. The chain couples TRBV19 to TRBJ1-4; possibly TRBD1 for D (5 bases). Trimming removed 5 bases at V and 7 bases at J, with 14 bases between. The CDR3 consists of 14 residues. Germline V CDR1 and CDR2: LNHDA, SQIVND (reference sequence). This CDR3 reads CASSESGNREKLFF. As DNA, the CDR3 is TGTGCCAGTAGTGAGTCAGGGAATCGTGAAAAACTGTTTTTT.

V is TRBV7-9 and J is TRBJ2-3, with D tentatively TRBD2 (6 bases). The germline V gene has CDR1 SEHNR and CDR2 FQNEAQ (reference sequence). The CDR3 sequence is 16 residues long. The germline V and J ends were trimmed by 3 bases and 5 bases, with 18 bases remaining between them. The CDR3 nucleotides are TGTGCCAGCAGCTTCAGAGCGGCCCAGGGAGGAGATACGCAGTATTTT. Amino acids: CASSFRAAQGGDTQYF.

CDR3 amino acids: CASSLPVGAHPYTDTQYF. As DNA, the CDR3 is TGCGCCAGCAGCCTTCCTGTTGGCGCCCACCCATACACAGATACGCAGTATTTT. V is TRBV4-1 and J is TRBJ2-3; no definite D call. Germline CDR1 is MGHRA and CDR2 is YSYEKL. The CDR3 contains 18 residues. Between the trimmed V and J ends, which lost 4 bases and 2 bases, there was a span of 22 bases.

The CDR3 nucleotides are TGTGCCAGCTCAGGGGTAAAAGAGACCCAGTACTTC. Residues: CASSGVKETQYF. The rearrangement joins TRBV2 to TRBJ2-5; D is possibly TRBD1 (6 bases). The V and J ends lost 8 bases and 3 bases respectively, with 10 bases between them. CDR3 length equals 12 residues. Germline V CDR1 and CDR2: SNHLY, FYNNEI.